These 8 T cell receptor beta chains share one sample of origin, sequenced in a study of technical replicates of blood from a handful of donors. TCRdb's table, derived via immunoSEQ multiplex PCR, lists solely in-frame clones and lacks some. Of under 85,000 clones listed, about nine tenths were seen once; the top ten hold about 0.4%. Sequenced material: T cells isolated from PBMCs. The receptors were gathered from a human donor in good health.

This chain links TRBV9 with TRBJ2-7; 7 bases are a match to TRBD2. The germline CDR1 and CDR2 sequences are SGDLS and YYNGEE. The junction had 4 bases not matched to a gene; V was cut back by 2 bases and J by 2 bases. The CDR3 totals 14 residues. Here the CDR3 DNA reads TGTGCCAGCAGCGTCTCTAGCGGTACCTACGAGCAGTACTTC. This sequence encodes CASSVSSGTYEQYF.

The chain links TRBV9 to TRBJ2-1, with 13 bases lining up with TRBD2. The CDR3 loop spans 13 amino acids. The V and J ends lost 7 bases and 7 bases, in that order; junction bases with no gene match: 2. The germline CDR1 and CDR2 sequences are SGDLS and YYNGEE. CDR3 protein: CASRTSGSNEQFF. The CDR3 bases are TGTGCCAGCCGGACTAGCGGGAGTAATGAGCAGTTCTTC.

The chain carries TRBV5-1 and TRBJ2-3; D is undetermined. The CDR3 is made up of 16 amino acids. V was trimmed by 1 base and J by 1 base, leaving 13 bases between them. Germline V gene data show CDR1 as SGHRS and CDR2 as YFSETQ. The CDR3, as DNA: TGCGCCAGCAGCTTGAATCCCACATCCCGCACAGATACGCAGTATTTT. This sequence encodes CASSLNPTSRTDTQYF. Looking up the rest from reference TRBV5-1 and TRBJ2-3 gives the full variable domain: KAGVTQTPRYLIKTRGQQVTLSCSPISGHRSVSWYQQTPGQGLQFLFEYFSETQRNKGNFPGRFSGRQFSNSRSEMNVSTLELGDSALYLCASSLNPTSRTDTQYFGPGTRLTVL.

The chain has TRBV7-3 and TRBJ1-1; weak D call: TRBD1 (5 bases). V gave up 3 bases and J gave up 1 base, with 9 bases separating them. Looked up from germline, CDR1 is SGHTA and CDR2 is FQGTGA. The CDR3 has 14 amino acids. CDR3 sequence: CASSFQGPNTEAFF. DNA for the CDR3: TGTGCCAGCAGCTTTCAGGGTCCGAACACTGAAGCTTTCTTT.

The chain links TRBV4-3 to TRBJ2-7; maybe TRBD2 (6 bases). Trimming cost V 0 bases and J 2 bases, with 14 bases left between them. CDR1 and CDR2 from the germline V gene are LGHNA and YSLEER. This CDR3 spans 16 amino acids. CDR3 sequence reads: CASSQEPPVAAYEQYF. CDR3 DNA: TGCGCCAGCAGCCAAGAGCCCCCGGTAGCGGCCTACGAGCAGTACTTC.

V gene TRBV9 combines with J gene TRBJ2-3; TRBD1 matches 10 bases. Germline-derived CDR1 and CDR2 are SGDLS and YYNGEE. CDR3 length equals 16 residues. V lost 3 bases, J lost 2 bases, and 6 bases stayed unmatched. CDR3: CASSASGTGATDTQYF. For the CDR3, the DNA is TGTGCCAGCAGCGCCTCCGGGACAGGGGCCACAGATACGCAGTATTTT. Based on the CDR3 plus reference TRBV9 and TRBJ2-3, the full variable domain is DSGVTQTPKHLITATGQRVTLRCSPRSGDLSVYWYQQSLDQGLQFLIQYYNGEERAKGNILERFSAQQFPDLHSELNLSSLELGDSALYFCASSASGTGATDTQYFGPGTRLTVL.

The chain employs TRBV4-1 and TRBJ1-3; D is unclear. CDR1 and CDR2 (germline): MGHRA, YSYEKL. The CDR3 consists of 13 residues. V shed 4 bases and J shed 4 bases, with 8 bases lying between them. The DNA for the CDR3 is TGCGCCAGCAGCCCTCTGGCCGGAAACACCATATATTTT. Protein product: CASSPLAGNTIYF.

As to this clone: One end of the junction varies from germline; a read error may be responsible. V usage is TRBV4-2 and J usage is TRBJ2-3; D unclear. The V gene's germline CDR1 is LGHNA and CDR2 YNFKEQ. The CDR3 is 8 residues long. CDR3 in amino acids: CASSQGRF. The CDR3 DNA sequence: TGTGCCAGCAGCCAAGGTCGGTTT.